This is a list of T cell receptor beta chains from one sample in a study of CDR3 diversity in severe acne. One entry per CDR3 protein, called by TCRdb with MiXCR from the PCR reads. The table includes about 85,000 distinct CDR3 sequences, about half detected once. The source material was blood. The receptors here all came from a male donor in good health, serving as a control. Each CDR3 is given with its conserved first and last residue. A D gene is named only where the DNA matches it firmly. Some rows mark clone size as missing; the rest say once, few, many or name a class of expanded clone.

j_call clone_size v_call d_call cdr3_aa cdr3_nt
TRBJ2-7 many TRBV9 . CASSVATDPWGTYEQYF TGTGCCAGCAGCGTAGCTACAGACCCATGGGGAACCTACGAGCAGTACTTC
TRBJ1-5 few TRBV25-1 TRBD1 CASRDQGVSNQPQHF TGTGCCAGCAGGGACCAGGGGGTTAGCAATCAGCCCCAGCATTTT
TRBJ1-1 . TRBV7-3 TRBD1 CASSQGQPNTEAFF TGTGCCAGCAGCCAGGGACAGCCGAACACTGAAGCTTTCTTT
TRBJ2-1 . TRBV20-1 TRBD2 CSAPTSGGNEQFF TGCAGTGCCCCGACTAGCGGGGGGAATGAGCAGTTCTTC
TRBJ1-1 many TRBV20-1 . CSGGREMNTEAFF TGCAGTGGAGGGAGAGAAATGAACACTGAAGCTTTCTTT
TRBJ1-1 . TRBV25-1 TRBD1 CASRQGQRDAFF TGTGCCAGCAGACAGGGACAGCGTGACGCTTTCTTT
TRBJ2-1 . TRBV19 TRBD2 CAIRGGEGNEQFF TGTGCCATAAGGGGCGGGGAGGGCAATGAGCAGTTCTTC
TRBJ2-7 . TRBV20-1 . CSARDRRSSYEQYF TGCAGTGCTAGAGATCGGCGGAGCTCCTACGAGCAGTACTTC
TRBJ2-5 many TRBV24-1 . CATSDFQGVGETQYF TGTGCCACCAGTGATTTTCAGGGTGTGGGGGAGACCCAGTACTTC
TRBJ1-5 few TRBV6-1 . CASTRGVQPQHF TGTGCCAGCACCAGGGGAGTCCAGCCCCAGCATTTT
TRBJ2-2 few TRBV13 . CASSTGLGELFF TGTGCCAGCAGCACCGGGCTCGGGGAGCTGTTTTTT
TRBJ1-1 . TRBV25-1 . CANSVKDKGQTEAFF TGTGCCAACAGTGTCAAGGACAAGGGGCAGACTGAAGCTTTCTTT
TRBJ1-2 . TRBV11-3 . CASSFLGSHGYTF TGTGCCAGCAGCTTTTTGGGTAGCCATGGCTACACCTTC
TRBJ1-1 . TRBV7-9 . CASSPRVANTEAFF TGTGCCAGCAGCCCGAGGGTGGCGAACACTGAAGCTTTCTTT
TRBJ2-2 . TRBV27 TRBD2 CASTRTSGRPTNTGELFF TGTGCCAGCACACGGACTAGCGGGAGACCAACGAACACCGGGGAGCTGTTTTTT
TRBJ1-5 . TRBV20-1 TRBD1 CSARDVGQGGQPQHF TGCAGTGCTAGAGATGTGGGACAGGGCGGACAGCCCCAGCATTTT
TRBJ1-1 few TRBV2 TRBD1 CARRTGQNTEAFF TGTGCCAGGAGGACAGGTCAGAACACTGAAGCTTTCTTT
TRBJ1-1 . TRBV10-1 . CASSAQGESEAFF TGCGCCAGCAGTGCCCAAGGGGAGAGTGAAGCTTTCTTT
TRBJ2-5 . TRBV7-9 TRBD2 CASSLAKYPPTSGETQYF TGTGCCAGCAGCTTAGCGAAGTACCCGCCGACTAGCGGAGAGACCCAGTACTTC
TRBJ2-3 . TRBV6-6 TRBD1 CASQDRVTDTQYF TGTGCCAGCCAGGACAGGGTTACCGATACGCAGTATTTT
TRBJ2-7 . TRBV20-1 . CSLGNRGGSDEQYF TGCAGCCTAGGTAACAGGGGAGGGAGCGACGAGCAGTACTTC
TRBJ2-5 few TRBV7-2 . CASSPWPLRVVETQYF TGTGCCAGCAGCCCCTGGCCCCTTCGGGTTGTAGAGACCCAGTACTTC
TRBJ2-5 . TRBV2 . CASAAALSRETQYF TGTGCCAGCGCAGCGGCTTTATCTCGGGAGACCCAGTACTTC
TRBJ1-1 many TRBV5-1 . CASSLGVGSTEAFF TGCGCCAGCAGCTTGGGAGTAGGGTCCACTGAAGCTTTCTTT
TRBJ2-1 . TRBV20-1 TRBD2 CSARFRTSGSRYEQFF TGCAGTGCTAGATTTCGGACTAGCGGGAGTAGGTATGAGCAGTTCTTC
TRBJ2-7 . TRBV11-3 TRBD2 CASRLGTSVDYEQYF TGTGCCAGCAGATTAGGGACTAGCGTCGACTACGAGCAGTACTTC
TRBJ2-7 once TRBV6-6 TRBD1 CASTLRGGTGPTYEQYF TGTGCCAGCACGTTAAGAGGGGGGACAGGGCCGACCTACGAGCAGTACTTC
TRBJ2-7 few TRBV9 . CASSAAGTQDEQYF TGTGCCAGCAGCGCCGCCGGGACTCAGGACGAGCAGTACTTC
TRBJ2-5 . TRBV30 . CAWKPGQEVQYF TGTGCCTGGAAGCCGGGGCAGGAGGTCCAGTACTTC
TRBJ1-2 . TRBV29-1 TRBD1 CSASDRGSYGYTF TGCAGCGCCTCGGACAGGGGATCCTATGGCTACACCTTC